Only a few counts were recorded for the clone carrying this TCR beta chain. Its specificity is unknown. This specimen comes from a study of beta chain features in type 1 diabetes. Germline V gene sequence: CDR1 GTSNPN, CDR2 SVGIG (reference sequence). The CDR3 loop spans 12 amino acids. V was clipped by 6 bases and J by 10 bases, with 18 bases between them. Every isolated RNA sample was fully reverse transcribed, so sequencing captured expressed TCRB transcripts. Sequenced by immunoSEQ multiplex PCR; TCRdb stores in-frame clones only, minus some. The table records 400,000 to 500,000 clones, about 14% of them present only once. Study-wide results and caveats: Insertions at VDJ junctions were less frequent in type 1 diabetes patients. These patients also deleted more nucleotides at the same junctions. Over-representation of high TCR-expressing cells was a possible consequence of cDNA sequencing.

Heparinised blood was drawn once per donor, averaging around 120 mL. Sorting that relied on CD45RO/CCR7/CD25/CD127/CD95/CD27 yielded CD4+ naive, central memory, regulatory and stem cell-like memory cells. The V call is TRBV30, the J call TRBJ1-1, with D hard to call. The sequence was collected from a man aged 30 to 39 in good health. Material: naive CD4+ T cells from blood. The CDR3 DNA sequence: TGTGCCTGTAATCGACCCTCTTGGGGAGCTTTCTTT. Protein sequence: CACNRPSWGAFF.